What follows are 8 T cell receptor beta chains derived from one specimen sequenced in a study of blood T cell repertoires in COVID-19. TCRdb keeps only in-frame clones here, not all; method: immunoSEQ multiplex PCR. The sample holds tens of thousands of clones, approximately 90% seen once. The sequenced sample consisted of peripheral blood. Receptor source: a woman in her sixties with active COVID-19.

This CDR3 reads CASSPERYPYEQYF. The CDR3 nucleotides are TGTGCCAGCAGCCCGGAGAGGTACCCTTACGAGCAGTACTTC. V gene TRBV7-9 combines with J gene TRBJ2-7; D is uncertain. This CDR3 is 14 amino acids long. Germline CDR1 and CDR2: SEHNR and FQNEAQ (reference sequence). V lost 5 bases to trimming and J lost 4 bases, with 15 bases between them.

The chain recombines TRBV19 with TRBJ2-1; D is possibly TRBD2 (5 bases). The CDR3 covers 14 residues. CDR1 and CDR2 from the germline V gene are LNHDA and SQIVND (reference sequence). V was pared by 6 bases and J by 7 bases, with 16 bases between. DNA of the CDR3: TGTGCCAGTAGGGCCCCGGGGATTCGAAATGAGCAGTTCTTC. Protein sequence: CASRAPGIRNEQFF.

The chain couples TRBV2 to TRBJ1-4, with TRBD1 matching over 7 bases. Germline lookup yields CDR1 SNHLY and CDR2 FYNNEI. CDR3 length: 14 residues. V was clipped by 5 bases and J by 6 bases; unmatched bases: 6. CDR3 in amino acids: CASSRDRADEKLFF. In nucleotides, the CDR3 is TGTGCCAGCAGTCGTGACAGGGCGGATGAAAAACTGTTTTTT.

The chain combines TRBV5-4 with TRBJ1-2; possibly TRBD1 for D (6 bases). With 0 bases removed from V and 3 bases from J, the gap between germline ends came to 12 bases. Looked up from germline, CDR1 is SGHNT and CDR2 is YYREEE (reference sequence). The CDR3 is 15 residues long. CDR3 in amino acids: CASSLDRALDYGYTF. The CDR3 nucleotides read TGTGCCAGCAGCTTGGACAGGGCTCTGGACTATGGCTACACCTTC.

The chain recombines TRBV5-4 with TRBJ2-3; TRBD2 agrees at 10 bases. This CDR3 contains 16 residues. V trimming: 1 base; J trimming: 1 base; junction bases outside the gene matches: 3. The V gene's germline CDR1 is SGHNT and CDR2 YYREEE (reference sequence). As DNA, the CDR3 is TGTGCCAGCAGCTTGCGGCTAGCGGGGGGCACAGATACGCAGTATTTT. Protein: CASSLRLAGGTDTQYF.

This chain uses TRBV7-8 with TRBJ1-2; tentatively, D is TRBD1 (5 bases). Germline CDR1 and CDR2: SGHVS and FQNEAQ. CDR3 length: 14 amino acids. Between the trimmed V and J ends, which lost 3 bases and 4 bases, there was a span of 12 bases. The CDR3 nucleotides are TGTGCCAGCAGCTTGGGCCTCGGGGGCTATGGCTACACCTTC. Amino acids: CASSLGLGGYGYTF.

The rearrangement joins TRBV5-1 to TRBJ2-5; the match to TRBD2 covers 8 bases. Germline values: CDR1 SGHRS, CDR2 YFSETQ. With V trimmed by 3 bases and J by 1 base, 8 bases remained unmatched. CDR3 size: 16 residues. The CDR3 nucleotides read TGCGCCAGCAGCTCTCGGGGGGGCCCAGGCCAAGAGACCCAGTACTTC. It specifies CASSSRGGPGQETQYF.

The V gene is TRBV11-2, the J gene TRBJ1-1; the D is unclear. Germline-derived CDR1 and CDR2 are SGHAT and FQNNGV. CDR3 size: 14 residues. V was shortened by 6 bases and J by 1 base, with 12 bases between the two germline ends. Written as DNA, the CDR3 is TGTGCCAGCAGTCGTTTACCAGAGAACACTGAAGCTTTCTTT. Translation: CASSRLPENTEAFF.